This TCR beta chain was identified during a study of T cells in localized non-small cell lung cancer. Trimming cost V 5 bases and J 4 bases, with 9 bases left between them. Germline loops: CDR1 SGHAT, CDR2 FQNNGV. CDR3 length equals 13 residues. TCRdb's table, derived via immunoSEQ multiplex PCR, lists solely in-frame clones and lacks some. The table has more than 100,000 clones, roughly 90% seen once. The specimen comprised peripheral blood, sampled before any cancer treatment. The sequence came from a female donor aged 60 or older with stage I lung adenocarcinoma. The rearrangement uses TRBV11-2 and TRBJ1-3, with a tentative D call TRBD1 (6 bases). The CDR3 DNA sequence: TGTGCCAGCAGCACAGACAGGGGAAACACCATATATTTT. It specifies CASSTDRGNTIYF.